These 30 T cell receptor beta chains share one sample of origin, sequenced in a study of cytotoxic CD8 clonotypes in ibrutinib-treated CLL. The method was immunoSEQ multiplex PCR; TCRdb's version includes in-frame clones alone and lacks a portion of them. Of over 200,000 clones in the sample, just over 70% were seen once. Sequencing used PBMCs, obtained after 12 months of ibrutinib treatment. The receptors derive from a human donor with chronic lymphocytic leukemia.

The rearrangement joins TRBV11-1 to TRBJ1-4; D is possibly TRBD1 (6 bases). Per germline, CDR1 SGHAT and CDR2 FQDESV (reference sequence). CDR3 length: 15 amino acids. The V end was cut by 6 bases, the J end by 7 bases, with 18 bases between. The DNA of the CDR3 is TGTGCCAGCAGTTACCAGGGGCTCGGGGGTGAAAAACTGTTTTTT. Translation gives CASSYQGLGGEKLFF.

CDR3 sequence (DNA): TGTGCCAGCAGTGCGGATGACTCTGGAAACACCATATATTTT. Its translation is CASSADDSGNTIYF. The chain carries TRBV9 and TRBJ1-3; D not certain. The ends were cut back, 5 bases at V and 0 bases at J, with 9 bases in the middle. This CDR3 comprises 14 residues. CDR1 and CDR2 (germline): SGDLS, YYNGEE.

J is TRBJ1-2 and V is TRBV5-1, with no clear D. V was shortened by 0 bases and J by 7 bases, with 10 bases between the two germline ends. Per the germline V gene, CDR1 is SGHRS and CDR2 is YFSETQ. This CDR3 has 13 amino acids. This CDR3 reads CASSLAVTRGYTF. CDR3 in DNA: TGCGCCAGCAGCTTGGCAGTGACCCGTGGCTACACCTTC.

The chain joins TRBV29-1 to TRBJ2-5; TRBD2 is a possible D gene (5 bases). Between the trimmed V and J ends, which lost 6 bases and 0 bases, there was a span of 14 bases. Germline V gene data show CDR1 as SQVTM and CDR2 as ANQGSEA. The CDR3 is 14 residues long. CDR3 sequence reads: CSVAGRLHQETQYF. As DNA, the CDR3 is TGCAGCGTCGCGGGCCGTCTTCACCAAGAGACCCAGTACTTC.

This clone was seen ten or more times. The chain recombines TRBV5-4 with TRBJ2-7; D is undetermined. The CDR3 contains 14 residues. CDR1 SGHNT and CDR2 YYREEE come from the germline V gene (reference sequence). V lost 6 bases and J 0 bases, leaving 13 bases between the germline ends. CDR3 residues: CASTPTQSSYEQYF. The CDR3 DNA reads as TGTGCCAGCACCCCAACCCAGAGCTCCTACGAGCAGTACTTC.

The table lists this clone with a few counts. The chain has TRBV7-9 and TRBJ2-7; no reliable D call. Germline V gives CDR1 SEHNR, CDR2 FQNEAQ (reference sequence). The V end lost 1 base, the J end lost 3 bases, and 7 bases lay between the germline ends. This CDR3 contains 13 residues. For the CDR3, the DNA is TGTGCCAGCAGCTTAGTCGGCGGCTACGAGCAGTACTTC. Protein product: CASSLVGGYEQYF.

This clone is a singleton in its sample. The chain joins TRBV5-1 to TRBJ1-2; 7 positions match TRBD1. The V segment lost 1 base and the J segment 4 bases; nucleotides outside the gene matches: 7. The CDR3 loop spans 15 amino acids. The germline gives CDR1 SGHRS, CDR2 YFSETQ. CDR3 bases: TGCGCCAGCAGCTTGTCCCGCGGGGACAGCTATGGCTACACCTTC. The encoded protein is CASSLSRGDSYGYTF.

The chain has TRBV2 and TRBJ1-1; a weak D match, TRBD1 (5 bases). Trimming left V 7 bases short and J 9 bases short, with 15 bases between. Per the germline V gene, CDR1 is SNHLY and CDR2 is FYNNEI. The CDR3 spans 12 residues. In DNA form, the CDR3 reads TGTGCCAGCACACGCAGGGAAGGGAAAGCTTTCTTT. Translation gives CASTRREGKAFF. Combining the CDR3 with reference TRBV2 and TRBJ1-1 gives the whole variable domain EPEVTQTPSHQVTQMGQEVILRCVPISNHLYFYWYRQILGQKVEFLVSFYNNEISEKSEIFDDQFSVERPDGSNFTLKIRSTKLEDSAMYFCASTRREGKAFFGQGTRLTVV.

The rearrangement uses TRBV7-2 and TRBJ2-2; a possible D gene is TRBD1 (6 bases). Deletions cut 5 bases from V and 8 bases from J, with 18 bases between. CDR1 SGHTA and CDR2 FQGNSA come from the germline V gene. The CDR3 has 15 amino acids. CDR3 DNA sequence: TGTGCCAGCAGCCGCGAACTACAGGGTCGGGGGGAGCTGTTTTTT. Protein sequence: CASSRELQGRGELFF.

The V and J genes are TRBV6-5 and TRBJ1-1; no clear D gene. Germline-derived CDR1 and CDR2 are MNHEY and SVGAGI. V gave up 6 bases and J gave up 3 bases, with 11 bases separating them. This CDR3 spans 13 amino acids. The CDR3 here is CASSLHRYTEAFF. The CDR3 DNA sequence: TGTGCCAGCAGCCTACACCGCTACACTGAAGCTTTCTTT.

The chain has TRBV5-1 and TRBJ1-3; no clear D gene. Trimming stripped 1 base from V and 0 bases from J, with 11 bases between. This CDR3 comprises 16 residues. CDR1 SGHRS and CDR2 YFSETQ come from the germline V gene. CDR3 protein: CASSLFPDLSGNTIYF. For the CDR3, the DNA is TGCGCCAGCAGCTTGTTTCCGGATCTCTCTGGAAACACCATATATTTT.

This clone was seen more than once but under ten times. The chain has TRBV27 and TRBJ2-7; D is unclear. Germline V CDR1 and CDR2: MNHEY, SMNVEV (reference sequence). V gave up 6 bases and J gave up 7 bases, with 13 bases separating them. This CDR3 spans 12 amino acids. CDR3 sequence: CASRPRFGEQYF. DNA for the CDR3: TGTGCCAGCAGACCCAGGTTCGGTGAGCAGTACTTC.

This chain links TRBV6-1 with TRBJ2-7, with D possibly being TRBD1 or TRBD2 (5 bases each). The germline V gene encodes CDR1 MNHNS and CDR2 SASEGT. Trimming removed 6 bases at V and 0 bases at J, with 9 bases between. The CDR3 has 13 amino acids. DNA of the CDR3: TGTGCCAGCAGGGGACGAGCCTCCTACGAGCAGTACTTC. It is translated as CASRGRASYEQYF.

This rearrangement joins TRBV11-3 to TRBJ2-2, with TRBD2 identical over 8 bases. In germline, CDR1 is SGHNT, CDR2 YENEEA. The junction had 8 bases not matched to a gene; V was cut back by 5 bases and J by 6 bases. This CDR3 contains 15 residues. CDR3 protein: CASSQSGGAAGELFF. The CDR3 region has the DNA TGTGCCAGCAGCCAGTCGGGGGGGGCCGCCGGGGAGCTGTTTTTT.

The rearrangement uses TRBV4-3 and TRBJ1-5; a weak D match, TRBD1 (6 bases). In germline, CDR1 is LGHNA, CDR2 YSLEER. This CDR3 has 18 residues. V shed 0 bases and J shed 5 bases, with 20 bases lying between them. The CDR3 sequence is CASSQDRFGRGLYQPQHF. CDR3 DNA: TGCGCCAGCAGCCAAGATAGATTCGGCAGGGGTTTATATCAGCCCCAGCATTTT.

The chain has TRBV4-1 and TRBJ1-3; 8 bases are a match to TRBD1. J was trimmed by 4 bases and V by 4 bases; bases with no gene match: 15. This CDR3 has 18 residues. Germline values: CDR1 MGHRA, CDR2 YSYEKL. CDR3 nucleotides: TGCGCCAGCAGCCCTGGACAGGGCCTCGGTCTTTCCGGAAACACCATATATTTT. Protein sequence: CASSPGQGLGLSGNTIYF.

The rearrangement links TRBV7-6 to TRBJ2-1; no reliable D call. V lost 2 bases and J 0 bases, leaving 5 bases between the germline ends. The CDR3 covers 14 residues. Germline V CDR1 and CDR2: SGHVS, FNYEAQ. The CDR3 loop reads CASSLLGSYNEQFF. The CDR3 bases are TGTGCCAGCAGCTTACTGGGCTCCTACAATGAGCAGTTCTTC.

This clone has more than one count but fewer than ten. This rearrangement joins TRBV6-5 to TRBJ1-3; the D is unclear. CDR1 and CDR2 (germline): MNHEY, SVGAGI. The CDR3 is 15 amino acids. Between the trimmed V and J ends, which lost 7 bases and 0 bases, there was a span of 13 bases. The CDR3 loop is CASIRTGSSGNTIYF. CDR3 nucleotide sequence: TGTGCCAGCATCCGGACTGGGAGCTCTGGAAACACCATATATTTT.

This clone has more than one count but fewer than ten. The gene calls are TRBV7-8 and TRBJ2-7, with a weak D call TRBD1 (6 bases). The germline V gene encodes CDR1 SGHVS and CDR2 FQNEAQ. Trimming removed 4 bases from V and 2 bases from J, with 12 bases in between. The CDR3 sequence is 14 residues long. DNA for the CDR3: TGTGCCAGCAGCTCTGGGACAAGCGCCTACGAGCAGTACTTC. Translating it yields CASSSGTSAYEQYF. The full variable domain, rest sourced from reference TRBV7-8 and TRBJ2-7, is GAGVSQSPRYKVAKRGQDVALRCDPISGHVSLFWYQQALGQGPEFLTYFQNEAQLDKSGLPSDRFFAERPEGSVSTLKIQRTQQEDSAVYLCASSSGTSAYEQYFGPGTRLTVT.

The chain employs TRBV5-1 and TRBJ2-3; D may be TRBD1 (6 bases). Germline V gene sequence: CDR1 SGHRS, CDR2 YFSETQ. This CDR3 region has 15 residues. With 0 bases removed from V and 4 bases from J, the gap between germline ends came to 12 bases. The CDR3 here is CASSLAGQAPDTQYF. The CDR3 region has the DNA TGCGCCAGCAGCTTGGCGGGACAAGCCCCAGATACGCAGTATTTT.

This clone was seen once. The V call is TRBV6-5, the J call TRBJ1-2; no clear D. The germline V and J ends were trimmed by 8 bases and 5 bases, with 12 bases remaining between them. Germline V gene sequence: CDR1 MNHEY, CDR2 SVGAGI. The CDR3 spans 12 residues. CDR3 sequence: CASWAITYGYTF. CDR3 nucleotide sequence: TGTGCCAGCTGGGCAATCACGTATGGCTACACCTTC.

J is TRBJ2-1 and V is TRBV30; a weak D match, TRBD2 (7 bases). The CDR3 has 16 amino acids. The germline V and J ends were trimmed by 3 bases and 3 bases, with 18 bases remaining between them. Germline loops: CDR1 GTSNPN, CDR2 SVGIG (reference sequence). Here the CDR3 reads CAWRGGRLADYNEQFF. For the CDR3, the DNA is TGTGCCTGGAGGGGGGGGCGGCTAGCGGACTACAATGAGCAGTTCTTC.

V usage is TRBV9 and J usage is TRBJ1-1, with D maybe TRBD1 (5 bases). Looked up from germline, CDR1 is SGDLS and CDR2 is YYNGEE. The CDR3 has 13 residues. Trimming pared 4 bases from V and 0 bases from J, leaving 7 bases between. The DNA for the CDR3 is TGTGCCAGCAGCCGGGGCCTGAACACTGAAGCTTTCTTT. It specifies CASSRGLNTEAFF.

The chain links TRBV6-5 to TRBJ2-3; possibly TRBD2 for D (5 bases). The CDR3 sequence is 11 residues long. Germline loops: CDR1 MNHEY, CDR2 SVGAGI. Between the trimmed V and J ends, which lost 5 bases and 6 bases, there was a span of 6 bases. CDR3 sequence: CASSRGDTQYF. The DNA of the CDR3 is TGTGCCAGCAGTCGCGGGGATACGCAGTATTTT.

The sample holds one count of this clone. The V gene is TRBV6-5, the J gene TRBJ2-2; possible D gene TRBD2, 6 bases. V was cut by 0 bases and J by 3 bases, with 8 bases left in between. The CDR3 totals 15 residues. Germline V CDR1 and CDR2: MNHEY, SVGAGI. CDR3 DNA: TGTGCCAGCAGTTACTCGTGGGGGGACACCGGGGAGCTGTTTTTT. Residues: CASSYSWGDTGELFF.

Details on this clone: The sample holds other DNA sequences that translate to the same CDR3. The rearrangement joins TRBV27 to TRBJ2-1; no clear D. The germline gives CDR1 MNHEY, CDR2 SMNVEV (reference sequence). The germline V and J ends were trimmed by 2 bases and 4 bases, with 6 bases remaining between them. The CDR3 is 13 residues long. CDR3 coding DNA: TGTGCCAGCAGTTTAGCATCGTACAATGAGCAGTTCTTC. Encoded protein: CASSLASYNEQFF.

This chain uses TRBV19 with TRBJ1-5; 7 bases agree with TRBD1. The length of the CDR3 is 15 residues. Unmatched junction bases numbered 8, after V lost 6 bases and J lost 3 bases. Germline CDR1 is LNHDA and CDR2 is SQIVND (reference sequence). The CDR3 DNA reads TGTGCCAGTAGAGCTGACAGGGTAAACAATCAGCCCCAGCATTTT. This gives the protein CASRADRVNNQPQHF.

The chain combines TRBV6-5 with TRBJ1-2; D unresolved. This CDR3 contains 14 residues. Germline lookup yields CDR1 MNHEY and CDR2 SVGAGI. The V end lost 8 bases, the J end lost 0 bases, and 13 bases lay between the germline ends. This CDR3 is CASGGPAANYGYTF. The CDR3 region has the DNA TGTGCCAGCGGAGGCCCCGCAGCTAACTATGGCTACACCTTC.

The chain is built from TRBV7-9 and TRBJ2-3; D not resolved. Germline values: CDR1 SEHNR, CDR2 FQNEAQ (reference sequence). The V end lost 1 base, the J end lost 5 bases, and 13 bases lay between the germline ends. This CDR3 has 15 residues. CDR3 in amino acids: CASSLELQFQDTQYF. CDR3 nucleotide sequence: TGTGCCAGCAGCTTAGAATTGCAGTTTCAAGATACGCAGTATTTT.

Concerning this clone: Other nucleotide sequences in the sample specify the same CDR3. The V call is TRBV28, the J call TRBJ1-1, with TRBD1 matching 7 bases. This CDR3 is 14 amino acids long. J was trimmed by 4 bases and V by 3 bases; bases with no gene match: 5. Germline-derived CDR1 and CDR2 are MDHEN and SYDVKM. Here the CDR3 DNA reads TGTGCCAGCAGTTTGGCAGGGGGGGGCACTGAAGCTTTCTTT. It codes for CASSLAGGGTEAFF.